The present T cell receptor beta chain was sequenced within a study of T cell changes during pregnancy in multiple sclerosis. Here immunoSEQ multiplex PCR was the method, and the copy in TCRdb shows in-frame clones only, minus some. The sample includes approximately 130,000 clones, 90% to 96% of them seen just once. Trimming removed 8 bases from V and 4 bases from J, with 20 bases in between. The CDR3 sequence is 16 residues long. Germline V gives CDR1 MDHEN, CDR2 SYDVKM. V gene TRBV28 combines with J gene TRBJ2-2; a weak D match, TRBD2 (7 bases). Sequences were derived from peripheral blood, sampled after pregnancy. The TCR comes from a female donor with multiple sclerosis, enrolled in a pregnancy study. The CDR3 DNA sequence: TGTGCCAGCGGGGGGGTGGGGGCGCGAGGCACCGGGGAGCTGTTTTTT. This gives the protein CASGGVGARGTGELFF.